Below are 26 T cell receptor beta chains sequenced from a single sample in a study of regulatory T cells in long-lasting Graves disease. The time point was: newly diagnosed GD, antithyroid drugs for less than 3 months. The TCR library was made from RNA extracted from PBMCs. The authors built TCR beta libraries using iRepertoire HTBI primers and Arm-PCR of CDR3 regions. A single record per CDR3 protein comes from TCRdb applying MiXCR to the multiplex PCR reads. The sample lists about 300,000 distinct CDR3 sequences; approximately 20% were seen once. The sequencing used peripheral blood mononuclear cells (PBMCs), collected at new diagnosis, from a patient treated with antithyroid drugs. Receptors originate from a female donor with Graves disease.

The sample holds many counts of this clonotype. The V gene is TRBV11-2, the J gene TRBJ2-5, with TRBD2 as a possible D gene (7 bases). Germline V CDR1 and CDR2: SGHAT, FQNNGV. This CDR3 spans 15 amino acids. The V end lost 2 bases, the J end lost 5 bases, and 15 bases lay between the germline ends. As DNA, the CDR3 is TGTGCCAGCAGCTTAAAGGGGGGGAAGGTGGAGACCCAGTACTTC. The encoded protein is CASSLKGGKVETQYF.

This clonotype appeared many times. The CDR3 DNA sequence: TGTGCCAGCAGTTTATCCTATGGGACAGCCAGCTACGAGCAGTACTTC. Amino acids: CASSLSYGTASYEQYF. The chain carries TRBV27 and TRBJ2-7; 7 positions match TRBD1. Germline V gene data show CDR1 as MNHEY and CDR2 as SMNVEV (reference sequence). The CDR3 has 16 residues. V lost 0 bases, J lost 3 bases, and 8 bases stayed unmatched.

This clonotype was seen repeatedly, ten times or more. The V gene is TRBV11-3, the J gene TRBJ1-2; D might be TRBD1 (5 bases). This CDR3 spans 14 amino acids. Germline CDR1 and CDR2: SGHNT and YENEEA. The V end lost 7 bases, the J end lost 8 bases, and 20 bases lay between the germline ends. The CDR3 region has the DNA TGTGCCAGCACCACTGCCGGGACTGAATTAGGCTACACCTTC. Encoded protein: CASTTAGTELGYTF.

The chain employs TRBV3-1 and TRBJ2-1; D is tentatively TRBD1 or TRBD2 (5 bases each). Looked up from germline, CDR1 is LGHDT and CDR2 is YNNKEL (reference sequence). The CDR3 runs 16 residues. V lost 4 bases and J 0 bases, leaving 13 bases between the germline ends. Written as DNA, the CDR3 is TGTGCCAGCAGCCCGAGGGACCCAAGCTCCTACAATGAGCAGTTCTTC. Protein: CASSPRDPSSYNEQFF.

This clonotype was counted ten times or more. The CDR3 loop is CASSILPGQGNEKLFF. Written as DNA, the CDR3 is TGTGCCAGTAGTATTCTCCCGGGACAGGGGAACGAAAAACTGTTTTTT. V gene TRBV19 combines with J gene TRBJ1-4, with 10 bases aligning to TRBD1. V gave up 3 bases and J gave up 8 bases; unmatched junction bases: 9. This CDR3 is built from 16 residues. The germline V gene encodes CDR1 LNHDA and CDR2 SQIVND (reference sequence).

This clonotype was seen more than once but under ten times. The chain links TRBV19 to TRBJ2-1; possible D gene TRBD1, 5 bases. This CDR3 region has 14 residues. V dropped 5 bases and J dropped 8 bases, with 16 bases sitting between them. Germline V gene lookup returns CDR1 LNHDA and CDR2 SQIVND (reference sequence). The CDR3 spells CASSRTRVEDEQFF. The CDR3 bases are TGTGCCAGTAGTCGGACCAGGGTTGAGGATGAGCAGTTCTTC.

In its sample, this clonotype was seen many times. The CDR3 DNA reads as TGTGCCAGTAGGGACCATACCCAAGAGACCCAGTACTTC. It translates to CASRDHTQETQYF. V and J are TRBV19 and TRBJ2-5; no clear D gene. Germline CDR1 is LNHDA and CDR2 is SQIVND (reference sequence). Between the trimmed V and J ends, which lost 6 bases and 1 base, there was a span of 9 bases. The CDR3 totals 13 residues.

The chain joins TRBV6-2 or TRBV6-3 to TRBJ2-1; D perhaps matches TRBD2 (5 bases). Germline V CDR1 and CDR2: MNHEY, SVGEGT. Trimming stripped 8 bases from V and 4 bases from J, with 9 bases between. This CDR3 is 12 amino acids long. CDR3 nucleotides: TGTGCCAGCGTTAGAGGGTACAATGAGCAGTTCTTC. This codes for CASVRGYNEQFF.

This chain links TRBV7-2 with TRBJ2-5; TRBD2 matches 8 bases. This CDR3 is built from 15 residues. CDR1 is SGHTA, CDR2 FQGNSA, per germline. V shed 6 bases, J shed 4 bases, and the junction held 10 bases outside the gene matches. The CDR3 nucleotides are TGTGCCAGCAGACCGTCGGGGGGGCGTCGAGAGACCCAGTACTTC. Translating gives CASRPSGGRRETQYF.

The rearrangement links TRBV2 to TRBJ1-2; D call uncertain. The CDR3 runs 15 residues. The germline V and J ends were trimmed by 2 bases and 6 bases, with 16 bases remaining between them. Per the germline V gene, CDR1 is SNHLY and CDR2 is FYNNEI. The chain's CDR3 is CASSEQGPAMDGYTF. CDR3 nucleotide sequence: TGTGCCAGCAGTGAACAAGGCCCGGCGATGGATGGCTACACCTTC.

Worth noting for this clonotype: Only one base separates this from a far larger clonotype, so it likely reflects a read error. This chain connects TRBV12-3 or TRBV12-4 to TRBJ2-1; 8 nucleotides match TRBD1. The CDR3 totals 13 residues. The trim removed 6 bases at V and 10 bases at J, leaving 8 bases unmatched. The CDR3: CASRAQGAREQFF. CDR3 in DNA: TGTGCCAGCAGGGCGCAGGGGGCACGGGAGCAGTTCTTC.

This clonotype has at least ten counts. The rearrangement links TRBV5-1 to TRBJ1-2; 7 positions agree with TRBD1. The germline V gene has CDR1 SGHRS and CDR2 YFSETQ. The length of the CDR3 is 14 residues. Germline trimming cut 4 bases from V and 8 bases from J; bases unmatched to any gene: 11. CDR3 amino acids: CASSLTTGARGYTF. The CDR3 nucleotides are TGCGCCAGCAGCCTAACCACAGGGGCTCGAGGCTACACCTTC.

The CDR3 protein is CASSLFSGPAYEQFF. CDR3 nucleotides: TGCGCCAGCAGCTTGTTTTCAGGCCCAGCGTATGAGCAGTTCTTC. V usage is TRBV5-1 and J usage is TRBJ2-1, with D unclear. CDR1 is SGHRS and CDR2 is YFSETQ in the germline V gene. There are 15 residues in the CDR3. Trimming pared 1 base from V and 8 bases from J, leaving 16 bases between.

This clonotype has a handful of counts. V and J are TRBV28 and TRBJ1-1, with D perhaps TRBD1 (6 bases). Trimming removed 6 bases from V and 1 base from J, with 15 bases in between. This CDR3 is built from 15 residues. The germline gives CDR1 MDHEN, CDR2 SYDVKM. CDR3 in DNA: TGTGCCAGCAGCCGAACCTGGGGGCCGAACACTGAAGCTTTCTTT. It is translated as CASSRTWGPNTEAFF.

The chain employs TRBV12-3 or TRBV12-4 and TRBJ2-1; unclear D gene. This CDR3 region has 17 residues. V gave up 2 bases and J gave up 0 bases, with 14 bases separating them. CDR3 coding DNA: TGTGCCAGCAGTTTAACCTGGACGGAGAGCTCCTACAATGAGCAGTTCTTC. This codes for CASSLTWTESSYNEQFF.

The J gene is TRBJ2-7, the V gene TRBV11-2; D tentatively reads TRBD1 or TRBD2 (6 bases each). This CDR3 has 13 amino acids. Trimming left V 2 bases short and J 6 bases short, with 11 bases between. Germline assignment: CDR1 SGHAT and CDR2 FQNNGV. CDR3 protein: CASSLKEGGEQYF. The CDR3, as DNA: TGTGCCAGCAGCTTAAAGGAGGGGGGCGAGCAGTACTTC.

This clonotype has only a few counts. CDR3 residues: CSTVVPLLTDTQYF. The CDR3 DNA is TGCAGTACCGTGGTCCCACTCCTCACAGATACGCAGTATTTT. The V and J genes are TRBV20-1 and TRBJ2-3; no reliable D call. Trimming took off 8 bases at V and 2 bases at J, with 17 bases between the two ends. Germline V gene data show CDR1 as DFQATT and CDR2 as SNEGSKA (reference sequence). CDR3 length equals 14 residues.

This clonotype was counted between two and nine times. The V and J genes are TRBV6-1 and TRBJ1-2; tentative D call: TRBD1 (6 bases). Trimming shortened V by 5 bases and J by 8 bases, and 15 bases separated the two germline ends. The length of the CDR3 is 13 residues. The germline gives CDR1 MNHNS, CDR2 SASEGT. CDR3 sequence (DNA): TGTGCCAGCAGTAACGGGGGGGCGGGCGGCTACACCTTC. Translated, it gives CASSNGGAGGYTF.

This clonotype has at least ten counts. This chain uses TRBV28 with TRBJ2-1; perhaps TRBD2 as D (6 bases). Germline V lookup: CDR1 MDHEN, CDR2 SYDVKM. This CDR3 comprises 14 residues. Trimming stripped 2 bases from V and 12 bases from J, with 17 bases between. For the CDR3, the DNA is TGTGCCAGCAGTTTAGGGGGAGGTCCGCCGCGGCAGTTCTTC. It codes for CASSLGGGPPRQFF.

This clonotype has a handful of counts. The genes are TRBV20-1 and TRBJ2-2, with D possibly matching TRBD2 (5 bases). V was pared by 0 bases and J by 6 bases, with 14 bases between. This CDR3 is built from 15 residues. Per the germline V gene, CDR1 is DFQATT and CDR2 is SNEGSKA (reference sequence). CDR3 region: CSARDQTRVSGELFF. The CDR3 coding sequence is TGCAGTGCTAGAGATCAAACTAGAGTATCCGGGGAGCTGTTTTTT.

The gene calls are TRBV2 and TRBJ2-7; 7 bases agree with TRBD1. J gave up 0 bases and V 6 bases, and 5 bases lay outside the gene matches. Germline loops: CDR1 SNHLY, CDR2 FYNNEI. The length of the CDR3 is 14 residues. The CDR3 coding sequence is TGTGCCAGCAGAGGGACAGCCGACTCCTACGAGCAGTACTTC. Protein sequence: CASRGTADSYEQYF.

In this sample, this clonotype turned up many times. V and J are TRBV15 and TRBJ2-1; 9 bases are shared with TRBD2. J was trimmed by 5 bases and V by 3 bases; bases with no gene match: 8. This CDR3 region has 16 residues. Germline loops: CDR1 LNHNV, CDR2 YYDKDF (reference sequence). This CDR3 is CATSRGAGTSNNEQFF. The CDR3 DNA follows: TGTGCCACCAGCAGGGGTGCCGGGACTAGCAACAATGAGCAGTTCTTC. Full variable domain (remainder filled in from reference TRBV15 and TRBJ2-1): DAMVIQNPRYQVTQFGKPVTLSCSQTLNHNVMYWYQQKSSQAPKLLFHYYDKDFNNEADTPDNFQSRRPNTSFCFLDIRSPGLGDTAMYLCATSRGAGTSNNEQFFGPGTRLTVL.

In this sample, this clonotype turned up many times. V and J are TRBV4-1 and TRBJ1-1; D ambiguous. The germline V gene encodes CDR1 MGHRA and CDR2 YSYEKL. The CDR3 totals 15 residues. V shed 0 bases and J shed 5 bases, with 13 bases lying between them. This chain's CDR3 is CASSQDGLLGTEAFF. The CDR3 DNA reads TGCGCCAGCAGCCAAGATGGGCTATTGGGGACTGAAGCTTTCTTT.

There are many counts of this clonotype. This sequence joins TRBV7-8 and TRBJ1-5, with 9 bases lining up with TRBD1. The junction had 10 bases not matched to a gene; V was cut back by 5 bases and J by 11 bases. CDR3 length: 14 residues. CDR1 SGHVS and CDR2 FQNEAQ come from the germline V gene. Written as DNA, the CDR3 is TGTGCCAGCAGCCCGGACAGGGGTCGGGGAGCCCAGCATTTT. Its protein product is CASSPDRGRGAQHF.

CDR3 DNA: TGCGCCAGCAGTGAGTCAGTAGGGGTCTACGAGCAGTACTTC. Translated: CASSESVGVYEQYF. The rearrangement links TRBV10-1 to TRBJ2-7; possibly TRBD1 for D (5 bases). CDR1 and CDR2 from the germline V gene are WNHNN and SYGVQD (reference sequence). CDR3 length: 14 amino acids. V was shortened by 0 bases and J by 3 bases, with 9 bases between the two germline ends.

This clonotype was observed many times. The gene calls are TRBV24-1 and TRBJ2-1; D is undetermined. V shed 4 bases and J shed 6 bases, with 3 bases lying between them. The CDR3 has 11 amino acids. Per germline, CDR1 KGHDR and CDR2 SFDVKD. CDR3 residues: CATSESNEQFF. CDR3 DNA: TGTGCCACCAGTGAATCCAATGAGCAGTTCTTC.